A selection of T cell receptor beta chains follows, all from one sample in a study of cytomegalovirus exposure and HLA in healthy donors. This table comes from immunoSEQ multiplex PCR, and its TCRdb copy is limited to in-frame clones, with some not included. The table lists 120,000 to 150,000 clones, roughly three quarters of them singletons. Sequenced input: PBMCs. The source of these receptors is a woman in her thirties or forties in good health and CMV-seropositive. Both conserved end residues are part of each CDR3.

j_gene: TRBJ2-3
v_gene: TRBV6-8
CDR3aa: CASSSLTGGVSTDTQYF

j_gene: TRBJ2-1
v_gene: TRBV7-9
CDR3aa: CASSLQAAGDEQFF

j_gene: TRBJ1-5
v_gene: TRBV11-2
CDR3aa: CASSLGTVDSNQPQHF

j_gene: TRBJ2-3
v_gene: TRBV5-1
CDR3aa: CASSPRTASTDTQYF

j_gene: TRBJ2-6
v_gene: TRBV7-2
CDR3aa: CASRSSDRGNSGANVLTF

j_gene: TRBJ1-4
v_gene: TRBV9
CDR3aa: CASSVAMAGGNEKLFF

j_gene: TRBJ2-2
v_gene: TRBV7-7
CDR3aa: CASSLEVGAAGELFF

j_gene: TRBJ2-2
v_gene: TRBV19
CDR3aa: CASSIAGNTGELFF

j_gene: TRBJ1-2
v_gene: TRBV6-5
CDR3aa: CASAAGALWADGYTF

j_gene: TRBJ2-7
v_gene: TRBV9
CDR3aa: CASSGTGGPYEQYF

j_gene: TRBJ2-3
v_gene: TRBV2
CDR3aa: CASRRYGTSGNTDTQYF

j_gene: TRBJ2-1
v_gene: TRBV6-6
CDR3aa: CASSPQTVSNEQFF

j_gene: TRBJ2-1
v_gene: TRBV5-6
CDR3aa: CASSLPASGVEQFF

j_gene: TRBJ1-2
v_gene: TRBV19
CDR3aa: CASSIDRFYGYTF

j_gene: TRBJ1-3
v_gene: TRBV15
CDR3aa: CATSSEVGVAGNTIYF

j_gene: TRBJ2-3
v_gene: TRBV15
CDR3aa: CATSRGLGTSGTRSTDTQYF

j_gene: TRBJ1-5
v_gene: TRBV28
CDR3aa: CASSLWDRVGHQPQHF

j_gene: TRBJ2-1
v_gene: TRBV6-4
CDR3aa: CASSESSGPYNEQFF

j_gene: TRBJ2-2
v_gene: TRBV12-5
CDR3aa: CASGSPGYTGELFF

j_gene: TRBJ1-3
v_gene: TRBV2
CDR3aa: CASKGQGTSGNTIYF

j_gene: TRBJ2-5
v_gene: TRBV15
CDR3aa: CATSRDVRGWETQYF

j_gene: TRBJ2-5
v_gene: TRBV11-2
CDR3aa: CASSFSGVNQETQYF

j_gene: TRBJ1-2
v_gene: TRBV6-1
CDR3aa: CASTREWAYGYTF

j_gene: TRBJ1-6
v_gene: TRBV5-1
CDR3aa: CASSLAEGGNSPLHF

j_gene: TRBJ2-2
v_gene: TRBV29-1
CDR3aa: CSAAGEAQNTGELFF

j_gene: TRBJ1-2
v_gene: TRBV2
CDR3aa: CASSEADEGFSTYGYTF

j_gene: TRBJ2-7
v_gene: TRBV6-1
CDR3aa: CASREAGASYEQYF

j_gene: TRBJ1-2
v_gene: TRBV30
CDR3aa: CAWRNTGVYGYTF

j_gene: TRBJ1-2
v_gene: TRBV5-1
CDR3aa: CASSLKPGIYGYTF

j_gene: TRBJ2-7
v_gene: TRBV27
CDR3aa: CASSPSRQGSFSEQYF

j_gene: TRBJ1-3
v_gene: TRBV5-1
CDR3aa: CASSLAPSSGNTIYF

j_gene: TRBJ1-5
v_gene: TRBV6-1
CDR3aa: CASGSTGQPNQPQHF

j_gene: TRBJ2-1
v_gene: TRBV11-2
CDR3aa: CASSSLRIAGVLVQFF

j_gene: TRBJ1-2
v_gene: TRBV6-6
CDR3aa: CASSYGRDTGYTF

j_gene: TRBJ2-3
v_gene: TRBV5-1
CDR3aa: CASSTPSGVTDTQYF

j_gene: TRBJ1-6
v_gene: TRBV5-1
CDR3aa: CASSLGQANNSPLHF

j_gene: TRBJ2-7
v_gene: TRBV6-5
CDR3aa: CASSRTSGGLEQYF

j_gene: TRBJ2-3
v_gene: TRBV7-7
CDR3aa: CASSLGTGEGDTQYF

j_gene: TRBJ2-3
v_gene: TRBV11-2
CDR3aa: CASSPTQAGGTDTQYF

j_gene: TRBJ1-6
v_gene: TRBV11-2
CDR3aa: CASSLGSSYNSPLHF

j_gene: TRBJ2-2
v_gene: TRBV4-2
CDR3aa: CASSQEQVTGELFF

j_gene: TRBJ2-7
v_gene: TRBV7-9
CDR3aa: CSSSPPTRSEQYF

j_gene: TRBJ1-5
v_gene: TRBV6-6
CDR3aa: CASVDRVNQPQHF

j_gene: TRBJ1-2
v_gene: TRBV27
CDR3aa: CASKEQGAIYGYTF

j_gene: TRBJ2-3
v_gene: TRBV27
CDR3aa: CASSLGAYRTDTQYF

j_gene: TRBJ1-2
v_gene: TRBV5-5
CDR3aa: CASSTILGTALNYGYTF

j_gene: TRBJ1-1
v_gene: TRBV29-1
CDR3aa: CSVTPEGTEAFF

j_gene: TRBJ2-7
v_gene: TRBV6-1
CDR3aa: CASNQGAPYEQYF

j_gene: TRBJ2-1
v_gene: TRBV18
CDR3aa: CASSEAGGPNEQFF

j_gene: TRBJ1-2
v_gene: TRBV6-5
CDR3aa: CASRKQGEYGYTF

j_gene: TRBJ2-7
v_gene: TRBV5-4
CDR3aa: CASSPGQGAYEQYF

j_gene: TRBJ2-7
v_gene: TRBV10-1
CDR3aa: CASSDSPNEQYF

j_gene: TRBJ1-2
v_gene: TRBV5-1
CDR3aa: CASSLTQGIDGYTF

j_gene: TRBJ1-1
v_gene: TRBV14
CDR3aa: CASSQVTENTEAFF

j_gene: TRBJ1-2
v_gene: TRBV14
CDR3aa: CASSPRTGDGYTF

j_gene: TRBJ2-2
v_gene: TRBV15
CDR3aa: CATSRDGRGSGELFF

j_gene: TRBJ1-1
v_gene: TRBV5-1
CDR3aa: CASSSLSTDNTEAFF

j_gene: TRBJ2-5
v_gene: TRBV5-1
CDR3aa: CASSLDGGTFRETQYF

j_gene: TRBJ2-3
v_gene: TRBV30
CDR3aa: CAWSRLAGVTDTQYF

j_gene: TRBJ1-6
v_gene: TRBV15
CDR3aa: CATSRDREYNSPLHF